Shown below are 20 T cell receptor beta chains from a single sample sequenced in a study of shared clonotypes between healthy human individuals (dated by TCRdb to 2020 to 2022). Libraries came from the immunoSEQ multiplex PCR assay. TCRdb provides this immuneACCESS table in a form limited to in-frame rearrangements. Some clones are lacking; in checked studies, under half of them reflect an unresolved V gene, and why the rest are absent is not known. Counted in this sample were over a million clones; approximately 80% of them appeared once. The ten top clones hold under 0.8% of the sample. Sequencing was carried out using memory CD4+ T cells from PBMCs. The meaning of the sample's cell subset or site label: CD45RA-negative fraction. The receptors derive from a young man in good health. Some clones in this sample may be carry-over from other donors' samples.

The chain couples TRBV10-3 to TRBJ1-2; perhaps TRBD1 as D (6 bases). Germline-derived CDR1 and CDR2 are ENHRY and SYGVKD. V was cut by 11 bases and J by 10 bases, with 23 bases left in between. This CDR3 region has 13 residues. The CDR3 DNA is TGTGCCCATCGGGTAGCGACAGGTTCTGCCTACACCTTC. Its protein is CAHRVATGSAYTF.

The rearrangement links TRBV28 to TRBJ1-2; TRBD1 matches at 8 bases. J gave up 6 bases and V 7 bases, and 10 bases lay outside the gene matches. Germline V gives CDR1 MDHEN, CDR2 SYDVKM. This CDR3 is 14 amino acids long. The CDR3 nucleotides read TGTGCCAGCAACAAACCGTCAGGGGGCGATGGCTACACCTTC. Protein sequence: CASNKPSGGDGYTF.

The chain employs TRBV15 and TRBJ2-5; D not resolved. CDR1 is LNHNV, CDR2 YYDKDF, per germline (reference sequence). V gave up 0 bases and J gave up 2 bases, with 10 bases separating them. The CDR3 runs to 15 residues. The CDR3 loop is CATSRDFWQQETQYF. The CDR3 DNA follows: TGTGCCACCAGCAGAGATTTTTGGCAGCAAGAGACCCAGTACTTC. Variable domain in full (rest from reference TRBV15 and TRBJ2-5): DAMVIQNPRYQVTQFGKPVTLSCSQTLNHNVMYWYQQKSSQAPKLLFHYYDKDFNNEADTPDNFQSRRPNTSFCFLDIRSPGLGDTAMYLCATSRDFWQQETQYFGPGTRLLVL.

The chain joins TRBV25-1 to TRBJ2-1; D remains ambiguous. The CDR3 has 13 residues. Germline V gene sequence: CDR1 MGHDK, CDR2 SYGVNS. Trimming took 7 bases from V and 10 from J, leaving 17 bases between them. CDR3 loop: CASTFGPQAEQFF. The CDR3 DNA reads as TGTGCCAGCACCTTCGGGCCCCAGGCGGAGCAGTTCTTC.

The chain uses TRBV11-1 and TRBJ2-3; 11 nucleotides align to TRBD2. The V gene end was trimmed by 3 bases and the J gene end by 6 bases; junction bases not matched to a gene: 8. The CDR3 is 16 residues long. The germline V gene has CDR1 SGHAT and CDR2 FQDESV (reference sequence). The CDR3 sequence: CASSFYLAGGRDTQYF. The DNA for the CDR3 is TGTGCCAGCAGCTTTTATCTAGCGGGAGGACGGGATACGCAGTATTTT.

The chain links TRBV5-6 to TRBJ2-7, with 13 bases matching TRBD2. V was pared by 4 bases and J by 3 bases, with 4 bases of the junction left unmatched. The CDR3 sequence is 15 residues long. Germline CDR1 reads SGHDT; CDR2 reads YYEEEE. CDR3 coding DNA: TGTGCCAGCAGCGTTACTAGCGGGAGGGTCTACGAGCAGTACTTC. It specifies CASSVTSGRVYEQYF.

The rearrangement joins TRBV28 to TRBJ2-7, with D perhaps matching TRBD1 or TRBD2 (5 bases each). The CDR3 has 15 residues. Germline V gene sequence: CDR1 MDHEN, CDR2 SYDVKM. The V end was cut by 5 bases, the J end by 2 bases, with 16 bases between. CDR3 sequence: CASSRDLTFPYEQYF. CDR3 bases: TGTGCCAGCAGTCGGGACCTAACCTTTCCCTACGAGCAGTACTTC.

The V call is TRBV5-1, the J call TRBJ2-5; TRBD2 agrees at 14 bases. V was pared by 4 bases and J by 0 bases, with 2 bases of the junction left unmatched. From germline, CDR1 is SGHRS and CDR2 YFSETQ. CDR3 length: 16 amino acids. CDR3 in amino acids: CASSPGLAGDQETQYF. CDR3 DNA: TGCGCCAGCAGCCCGGGACTAGCGGGGGACCAAGAGACCCAGTACTTC.

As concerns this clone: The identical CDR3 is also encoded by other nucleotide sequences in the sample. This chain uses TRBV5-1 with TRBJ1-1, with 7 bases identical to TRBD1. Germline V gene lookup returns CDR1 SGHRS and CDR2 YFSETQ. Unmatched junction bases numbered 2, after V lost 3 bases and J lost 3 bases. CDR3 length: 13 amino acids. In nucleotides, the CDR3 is TGCGCCAGCAGCTCTACAGGGGACACTGAAGCTTTCTTT. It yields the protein CASSSTGDTEAFF.

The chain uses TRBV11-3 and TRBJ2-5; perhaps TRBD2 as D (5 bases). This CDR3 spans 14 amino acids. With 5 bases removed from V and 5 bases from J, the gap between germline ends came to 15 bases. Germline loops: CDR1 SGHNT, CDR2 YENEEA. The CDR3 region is CASSPDAGTETQYF. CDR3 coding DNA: TGTGCCAGCAGCCCAGACGCGGGTACGGAGACCCAGTACTTC.

The CDR3 nucleotides are TGTGCCAGTAGTCCGTCCGACAGGGTCGATCAGCCCCAGCATTTT. As protein: CASSPSDRVDQPQHF. V gene TRBV19 combines with J gene TRBJ1-5; 7 bases line up with TRBD1. J gave up 5 bases and V 5 bases, and 9 bases lay outside the gene matches. The germline V gene has CDR1 LNHDA and CDR2 SQIVND (reference sequence). This CDR3 contains 15 residues.

The CDR3 nucleotides are TGTGCCAGCTCACCAGGTACCACAGCCGGGGAGCTGTTTTTT. Translating gives CASSPGTTAGELFF. The rearrangement links TRBV18 to TRBJ2-2; D ambiguous. V lost 2 bases and J lost 6, with 10 bases in between. The CDR3 spans 14 residues. Per germline, CDR1 KGHSH and CDR2 LQKENI. Full variable domain (outside the CDR3, taken from reference TRBV18 and TRBJ2-2): NAGVMQNPRHLVRRRGQEARLRCSPMKGHSHVYWYRQLPEEGLKFMVYLQKENIIDESGMPKERFSAEFPKEGPSILRIQQVVRGDSAAYFCASSPGTTAGELFFGEGSRLTVL.

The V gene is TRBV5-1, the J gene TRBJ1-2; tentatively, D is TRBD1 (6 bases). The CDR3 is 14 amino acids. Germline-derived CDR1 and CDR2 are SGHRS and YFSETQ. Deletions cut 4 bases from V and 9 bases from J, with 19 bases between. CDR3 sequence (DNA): TGCGCCAGCAGCCTGGGACACCCAGAGGATAGCTACACCTTC. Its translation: CASSLGHPEDSYTF.

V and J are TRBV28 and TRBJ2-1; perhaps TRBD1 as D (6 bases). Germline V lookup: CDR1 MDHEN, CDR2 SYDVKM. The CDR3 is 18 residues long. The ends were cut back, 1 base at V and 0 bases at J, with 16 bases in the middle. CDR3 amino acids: CASSLSQGRQSSYNEQFF. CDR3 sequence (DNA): TGTGCCAGCAGTTTATCCCAGGGGCGACAGAGCTCCTACAATGAGCAGTTCTTC. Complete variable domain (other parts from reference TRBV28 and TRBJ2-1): DVKVTQSSRYLVKRTGEKVFLECVQDMDHENMFWYRQDPGLGLRLIYFSYDVKMKEKGDIPEGYSVSREKKERFSLILESASTNQTSMYLCASSLSQGRQSSYNEQFFGPGTRLTVL.

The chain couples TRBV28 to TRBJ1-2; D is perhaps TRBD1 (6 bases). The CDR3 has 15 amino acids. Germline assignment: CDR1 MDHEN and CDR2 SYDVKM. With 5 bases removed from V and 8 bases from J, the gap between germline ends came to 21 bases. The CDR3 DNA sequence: TGTGCCAGCAGTCCGAGAGACAGGTCCCTTTGGGGCTACACCTTC. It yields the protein CASSPRDRSLWGYTF.

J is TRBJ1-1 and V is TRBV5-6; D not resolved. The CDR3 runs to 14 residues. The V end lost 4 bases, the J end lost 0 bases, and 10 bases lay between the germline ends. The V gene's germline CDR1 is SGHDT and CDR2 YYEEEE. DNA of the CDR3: TGTGCCAGCAGCCGTACCGGGGTGAACACTGAAGCTTTCTTT. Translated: CASSRTGVNTEAFF.

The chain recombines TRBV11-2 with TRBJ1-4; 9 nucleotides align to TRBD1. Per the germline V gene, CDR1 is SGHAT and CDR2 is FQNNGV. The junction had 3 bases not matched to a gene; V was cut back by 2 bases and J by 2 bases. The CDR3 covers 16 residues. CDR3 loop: CASSLTGGRTNEKLFF. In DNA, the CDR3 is TGTGCCAGCAGCTTAACAGGGGGCCGGACTAATGAAAAACTGTTTTTT.

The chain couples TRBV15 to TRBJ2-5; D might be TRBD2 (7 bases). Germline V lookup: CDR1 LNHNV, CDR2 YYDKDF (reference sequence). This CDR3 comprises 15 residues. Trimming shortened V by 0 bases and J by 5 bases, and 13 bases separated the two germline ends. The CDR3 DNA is TGTGCCACCAGCAGAGATTTGGGGGGGCCCGAGACCCAGTACTTC. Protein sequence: CATSRDLGGPETQYF.

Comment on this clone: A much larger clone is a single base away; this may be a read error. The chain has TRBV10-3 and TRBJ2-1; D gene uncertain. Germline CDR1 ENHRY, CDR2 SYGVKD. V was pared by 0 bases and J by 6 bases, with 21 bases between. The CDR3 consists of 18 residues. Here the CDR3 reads CAISESRIGGLNFNEQFF. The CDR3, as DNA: TGTGCCATCAGTGAGTCGCGGATTGGCGGATTAAATTTCAATGAGCAGTTCTTC.

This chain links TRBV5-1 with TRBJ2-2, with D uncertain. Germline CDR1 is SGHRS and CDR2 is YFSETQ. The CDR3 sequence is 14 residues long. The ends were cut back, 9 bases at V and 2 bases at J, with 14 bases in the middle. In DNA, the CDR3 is TGCGCCACCAAGCCGGATGCTAACACCGGGGAGCTGTTTTTT. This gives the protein CATKPDANTGELFF.